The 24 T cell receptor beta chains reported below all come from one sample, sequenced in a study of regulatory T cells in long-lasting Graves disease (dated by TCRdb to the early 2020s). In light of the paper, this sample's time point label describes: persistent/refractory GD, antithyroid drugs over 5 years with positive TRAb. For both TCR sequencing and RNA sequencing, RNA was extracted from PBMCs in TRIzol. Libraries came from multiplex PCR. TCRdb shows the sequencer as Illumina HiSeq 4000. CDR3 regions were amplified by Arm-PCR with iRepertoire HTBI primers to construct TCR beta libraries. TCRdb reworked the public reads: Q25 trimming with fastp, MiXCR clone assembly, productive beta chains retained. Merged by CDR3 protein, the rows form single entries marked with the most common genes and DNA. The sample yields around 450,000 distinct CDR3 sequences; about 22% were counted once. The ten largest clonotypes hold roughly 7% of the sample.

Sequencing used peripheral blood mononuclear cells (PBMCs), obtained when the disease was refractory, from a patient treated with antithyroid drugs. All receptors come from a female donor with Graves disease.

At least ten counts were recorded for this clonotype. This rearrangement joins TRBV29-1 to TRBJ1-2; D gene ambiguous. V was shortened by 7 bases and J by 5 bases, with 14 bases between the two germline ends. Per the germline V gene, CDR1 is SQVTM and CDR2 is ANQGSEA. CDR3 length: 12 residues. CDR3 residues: CSANSNSYGYTF. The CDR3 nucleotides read TGCAGCGCTAATTCCAACAGTTATGGCTACACCTTC.

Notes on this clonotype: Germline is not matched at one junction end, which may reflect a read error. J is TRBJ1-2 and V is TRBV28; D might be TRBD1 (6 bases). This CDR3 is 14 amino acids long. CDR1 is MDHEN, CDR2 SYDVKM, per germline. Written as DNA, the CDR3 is TGTGCCAGCAGTGGCAGGACAGCTAACTATGGCTGCACCTTC. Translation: CASSGRTANYGCTF.

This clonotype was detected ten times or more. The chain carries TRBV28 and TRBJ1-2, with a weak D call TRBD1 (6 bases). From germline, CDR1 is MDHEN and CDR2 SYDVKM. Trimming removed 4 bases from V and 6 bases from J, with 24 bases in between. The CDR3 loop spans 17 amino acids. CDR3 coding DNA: TGTGCCAGCAGTTCGCCCGGGACAAAAGCCGATTCAGATGGCTACACCTTC. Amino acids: CASSSPGTKADSDGYTF.

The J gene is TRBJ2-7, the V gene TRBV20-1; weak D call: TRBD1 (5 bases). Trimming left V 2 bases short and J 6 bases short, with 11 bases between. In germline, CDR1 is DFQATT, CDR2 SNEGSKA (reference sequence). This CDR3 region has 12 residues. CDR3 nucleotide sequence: TGCAGTGCTAGAAAAGGGGATATCGAGCAGTACTTC. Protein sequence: CSARKGDIEQYF.

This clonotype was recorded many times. CDR3 sequence reads: CASSPEGDRYGYTF. Here the CDR3 DNA reads TGTGCCAGCAGCCCCGAGGGAGACCGCTATGGCTACACCTTC. The chain carries TRBV9 and TRBJ1-2; D gene ambiguous. The CDR3 is 14 residues long. Per the germline V gene, CDR1 is SGDLS and CDR2 is YYNGEE. Deletions cut 4 bases from V and 4 bases from J, with 14 bases between.

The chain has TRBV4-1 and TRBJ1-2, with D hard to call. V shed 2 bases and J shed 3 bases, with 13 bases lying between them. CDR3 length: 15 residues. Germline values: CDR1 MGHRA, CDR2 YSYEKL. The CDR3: CASSQKWAGDYGYTF. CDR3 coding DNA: TGCGCCAGCAGCCAAAAGTGGGCTGGGGACTATGGCTACACCTTC.

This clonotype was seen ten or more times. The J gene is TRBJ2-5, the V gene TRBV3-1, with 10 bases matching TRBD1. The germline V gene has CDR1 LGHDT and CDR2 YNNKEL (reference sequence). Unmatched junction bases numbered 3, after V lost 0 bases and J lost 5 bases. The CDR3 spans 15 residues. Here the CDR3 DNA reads TGTGCCAGCAGCCAAGAAGGACAGGGGGTCGAGACCCAGTACTTC. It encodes CASSQEGQGVETQYF.

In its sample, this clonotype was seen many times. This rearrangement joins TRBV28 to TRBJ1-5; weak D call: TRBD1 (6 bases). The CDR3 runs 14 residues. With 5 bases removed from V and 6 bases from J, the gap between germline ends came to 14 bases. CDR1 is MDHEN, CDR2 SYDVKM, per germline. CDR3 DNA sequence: TGTGCCAGCAGTCTAGCACAGGGTAGTCAGCCCCAGCATTTT. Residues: CASSLAQGSQPQHF. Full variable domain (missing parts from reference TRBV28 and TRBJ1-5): DVKVTQSSRYLVKRTGEKVFLECVQDMDHENMFWYRQDPGLGLRLIYFSYDVKMKEKGDIPEGYSVSREKKERFSLILESASTNQTSMYLCASSLAQGSQPQHFGDGTRLSIL.

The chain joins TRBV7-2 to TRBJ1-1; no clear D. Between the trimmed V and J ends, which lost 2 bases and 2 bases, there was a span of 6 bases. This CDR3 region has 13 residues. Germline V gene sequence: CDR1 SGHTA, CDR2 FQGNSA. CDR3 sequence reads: CASSLLINTEAFF. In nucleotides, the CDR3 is TGTGCCAGCAGCTTACTGATCAACACTGAAGCTTTCTTT. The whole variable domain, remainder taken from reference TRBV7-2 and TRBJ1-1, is GAGVSQSPSNKVTEKGKDVELRCDPISGHTALYWYRQSLGQGLEFLIYFQGNSAPDKSGLPSDRFSAERTGGSVSTLTIQRTQQEDSAVYLCASSLLINTEAFFGQGTRLTVV.

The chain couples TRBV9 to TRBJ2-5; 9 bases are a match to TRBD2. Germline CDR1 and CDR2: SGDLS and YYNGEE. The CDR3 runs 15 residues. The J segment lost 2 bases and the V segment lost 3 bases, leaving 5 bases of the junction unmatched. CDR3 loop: CASSGRLADQETQYF. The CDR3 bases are TGTGCCAGCAGCGGCCGACTAGCGGATCAAGAGACCCAGTACTTC.

This CDR3 reads CSARDPTGGRETQYF. The CDR3, as DNA: TGCAGTGCTAGAGATCCGACAGGGGGCAGGGAGACCCAGTACTTC. The chain has TRBV20-1 and TRBJ2-5; 10 bases map to TRBD1. Looked up from germline, CDR1 is DFQATT and CDR2 is SNEGSKA (reference sequence). J gave up 5 bases and V 0 bases, and 6 bases lay outside the gene matches. The CDR3 length is 15 residues.

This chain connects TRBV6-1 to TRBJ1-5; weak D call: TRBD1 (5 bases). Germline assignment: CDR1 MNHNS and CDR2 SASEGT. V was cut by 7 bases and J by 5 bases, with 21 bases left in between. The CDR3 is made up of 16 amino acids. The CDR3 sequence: CASTSLIHRGDQPQHF. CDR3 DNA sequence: TGTGCCAGCACCTCACTGATCCACCGGGGGGATCAGCCCCAGCATTTT.

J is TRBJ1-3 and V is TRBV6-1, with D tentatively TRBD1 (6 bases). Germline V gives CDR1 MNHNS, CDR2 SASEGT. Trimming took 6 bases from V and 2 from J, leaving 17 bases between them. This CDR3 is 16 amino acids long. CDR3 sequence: CASSLSWGLPGNTIYF. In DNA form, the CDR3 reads TGTGCCAGCAGCCTCAGTTGGGGGCTACCTGGAAACACCATATATTTT.

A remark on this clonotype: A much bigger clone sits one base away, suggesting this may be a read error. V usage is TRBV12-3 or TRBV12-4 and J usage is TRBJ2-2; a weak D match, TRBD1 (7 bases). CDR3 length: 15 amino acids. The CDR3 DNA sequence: TGTGCCTCGAGGGAGGCAGGGGGGAGCACCGGGGAGCCGTTTTTT. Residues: CASREAGGSTGEPFF.

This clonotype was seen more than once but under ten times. CDR3 region: CASEIPTYNEQFF. The DNA of the CDR3 is TGTGCCAGCGAGATTCCAACCTACAATGAGCAGTTCTTC. J is TRBJ2-1 and V is TRBV28, with D uncertain. Germline-derived CDR1 and CDR2 are MDHEN and SYDVKM. The V end lost 8 bases, the J end lost 2 bases, and 10 bases lay between the germline ends. This CDR3 contains 13 residues.

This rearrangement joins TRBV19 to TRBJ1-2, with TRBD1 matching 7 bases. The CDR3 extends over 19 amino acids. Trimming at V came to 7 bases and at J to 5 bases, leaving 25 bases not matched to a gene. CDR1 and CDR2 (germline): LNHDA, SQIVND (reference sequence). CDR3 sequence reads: CASTISRGRTIGERYGYTF. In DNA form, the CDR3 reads TGTGCCAGTACCATCTCCAGGGGGAGAACTATTGGAGAGAGGTATGGCTACACCTTC.

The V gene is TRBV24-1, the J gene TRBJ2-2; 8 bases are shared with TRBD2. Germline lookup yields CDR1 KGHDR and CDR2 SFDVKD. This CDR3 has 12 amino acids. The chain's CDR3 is CATGGQAGELFF. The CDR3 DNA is TGTGCGACGGGGGGGCAGGCCGGGGAGCTGTTTTTT.

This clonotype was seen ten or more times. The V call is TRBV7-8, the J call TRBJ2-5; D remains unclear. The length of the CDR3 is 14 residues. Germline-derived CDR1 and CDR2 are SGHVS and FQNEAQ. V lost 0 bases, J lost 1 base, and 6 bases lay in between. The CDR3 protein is CASSLAHSQETQYF. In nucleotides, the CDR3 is TGTGCCAGCAGCTTAGCACACAGCCAAGAGACCCAGTACTTC.

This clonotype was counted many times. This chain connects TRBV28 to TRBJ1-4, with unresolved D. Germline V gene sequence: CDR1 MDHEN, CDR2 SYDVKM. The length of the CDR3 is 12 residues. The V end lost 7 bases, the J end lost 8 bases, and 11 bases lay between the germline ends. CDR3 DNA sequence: TGTGCCAGCAACATTCGCACCGAAAAACTGTTTTTT. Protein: CASNIRTEKLFF.

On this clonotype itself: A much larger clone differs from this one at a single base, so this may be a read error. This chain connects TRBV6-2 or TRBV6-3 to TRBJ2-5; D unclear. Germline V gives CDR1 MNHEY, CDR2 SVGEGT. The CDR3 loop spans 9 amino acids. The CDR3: CARWQTPYF. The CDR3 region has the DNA TGTGCCAGGTGGCAGACCCCGTACTTC.

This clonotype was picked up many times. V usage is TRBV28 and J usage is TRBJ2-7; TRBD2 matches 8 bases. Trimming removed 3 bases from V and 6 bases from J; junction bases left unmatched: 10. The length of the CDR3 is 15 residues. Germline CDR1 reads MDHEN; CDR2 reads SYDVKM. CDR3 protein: CASSLVAGPPTEQYF. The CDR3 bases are TGTGCCAGCAGTTTGGTAGCGGGACCTCCCACCGAGCAGTACTTC. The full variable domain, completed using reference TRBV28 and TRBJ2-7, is DVKVTQSSRYLVKRTGEKVFLECVQDMDHENMFWYRQDPGLGLRLIYFSYDVKMKEKGDIPEGYSVSREKKERFSLILESASTNQTSMYLCASSLVAGPPTEQYFGPGTRLTVT.

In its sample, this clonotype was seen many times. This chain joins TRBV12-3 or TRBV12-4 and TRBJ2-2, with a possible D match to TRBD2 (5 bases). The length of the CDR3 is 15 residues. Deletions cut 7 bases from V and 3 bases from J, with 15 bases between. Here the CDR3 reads CASIYGVGYTGELFF. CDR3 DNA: TGTGCCAGCATATACGGGGTCGGGTACACCGGGGAGCTGTTTTTT.

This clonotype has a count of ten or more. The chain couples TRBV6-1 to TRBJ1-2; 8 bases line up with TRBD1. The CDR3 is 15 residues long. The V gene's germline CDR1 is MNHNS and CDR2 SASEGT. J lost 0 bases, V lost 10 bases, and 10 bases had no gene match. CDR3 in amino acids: CATRQGRGPNYGYTF. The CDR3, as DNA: TGTGCCACCCGACAGGGGAGGGGGCCTAACTATGGCTACACCTTC.

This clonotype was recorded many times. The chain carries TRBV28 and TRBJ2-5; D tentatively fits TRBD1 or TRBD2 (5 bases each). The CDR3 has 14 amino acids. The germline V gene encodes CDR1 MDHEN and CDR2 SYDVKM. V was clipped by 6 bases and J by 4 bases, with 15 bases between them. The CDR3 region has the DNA TGTGCCAGCAGACCGGGACCGCCAAGAGAGACCCAGTACTTC. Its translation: CASRPGPPRETQYF.